What follows is one T cell receptor (beta chain) and its context. It lacks a known antigen. Base qualities are not recorded, but no much larger clone differs from it by a single base. The data derive from a study of blood T cell repertoires in COVID-19 (TCRdb year 2020). Context from the whole study: Samples from collaborators originated in the United States, Italy and Spain and spanned both the acute and convalescent phases of COVID-19. The prospective study material was composed of cDNA or gDNA derived from T cells, B-cell-depleted T cells, or PBMCs. The dataset comprised deeply sampled blood TCRbeta repertoires from subjects exposed to, actively infected with, or recovered from COVID-19. The repertoires were released in a freely available public database meant as a resource for research on the immune response to SARS-CoV-2. The samples were drawn from two sources: the first 160 participants of the ongoing ImmuneRACE study, and some 1,300 subjects contributed by 6 global collaborators. Nearly every sample came with metadata listing a de-identified subject ID, COVID-19 status, age in years and sex. HLA class I and class II types, where available, came from metadata supplied by the sample provider rather than from assay-based typing. Here is what the overall study found, with its caveats: The quantity of clinical and demographic metadata differed by source and by participant and was supplied without curation.

The junction shows trimming of 0 bases on V and 1 base on J, and the gene matches do not reach 1 base of it. Looking up the germline V gene yields CDR1 SGHRS and CDR2 YFSETQ. The CDR3, from cysteine to phenylalanine, totals 15 residues. The kept DNA is CDR3 alone, 45 bases in frame from the first base. TCRbeta CDR3 regions were amplified from genomic DNA by means of the immunoSEQ Assay, a bias-controlled multiplex PCR. The paper's data handling went like this. The number of nucleated cells in each sample was estimated from the amplification of reference gene primers within the assay. To quantify the absolute abundance of each unique TCRbeta CDR3 rearrangement, sequence reads were collapsed and filtered. For each sample, productive Simpson clonality was calculated as the square root of Simpson's diversity index over productive rearrangements. In TCRdb, the immuneACCESS table is reduced to in-frame sequences with V and J assigned. These tables do not hold every clone; where another copy was compared, an unresolved V gene accounts for under half, and the others remain unexplained. V and J calls plus clone size are reproduced from that table; the DNA served to infer D and trimming. For this sample the table gives roughly 110,000 clones, of which about 89% were detected only once. The ten largest clonotypes hold about 4.5% of the sample.

Collaborating institutions collected whole blood in K2EDTA tubes following their own protocols. For TCRbeta analysis, collaborators shipped samples as frozen whole blood, isolated PBMCs, or DNA extracted from either of those sample types. The receptor was isolated from a man aged 35-49 years with acute or convalescent COVID-19. Sequenced: peripheral blood. This chain joins TRBV5-1 to TRBJ1-1; 9 of the junction bases match TRBD1. The CDR3 here reads CASSLAGQGNTEAFF. The DNA sequence is as follows: TGCGCCAGCAGCTTGGCGGGACAGGGGAACACTGAAGCTTTCTTT.